This record looks at one T cell receptor (beta chain) sequence and its context. Its antigen remains unidentified. This CDR3 comprises 17 residues. Looked up from germline, CDR1 is LNHNV and CDR2 is YYDKDF (reference sequence). TCRdb re-called the 5' RACE reads and gives one entry per CDR3 protein, without DNA. This sample contains about 550,000 distinct CDR3 sequences. This sample was included in a study of T cells expressing NK-cell markers. Across the study: From sorted CD3+CD56+NKG2C+, CD3+CD56+NKG2C- and CD3+CD56-NKG2C+ T cells came the TCR beta repertoires. The sequencing cohort of eight donors included seven HCMV-seropositive individuals and one seronegative individual.

General study findings and limits: As a fraction of CD8+ T cells, dominant NKG2C+ clonotypes reached roughly 1.0-7.5% in six donors.

The sample was blood T cells: a sorted CD56 or NKG2C T cell subset, CD4+ or CD8+ T cells, or bulk PBMC T cells (not recorded which). This TCR was sampled from a man aged 18 to 30 in good health. The chain carries TRBV15 and TRBJ1-5; TCRdb lists TRBD1, though no DNA is available to test this call. This chain's CDR3 is CATSRDPPLGINQPQHF.